The entry below gives a single T cell receptor beta chain sequence along with its context. These data belong to a study of CD8 T cells in Susac syndrome. There are 14 residues in the CDR3. Germline CDR1 MNHEY, CDR2 SMNVEV (reference sequence). The V segment lost 6 bases and the J segment 4 bases; nucleotides outside the gene matches: 7. After extraction with the RNeasy kit, about 0.45 to 1 ug of the RNA was reverse transcribed using random hexamers. TCRdb reprocessed the immunoSEQ multiplex PCR reads with MiXCR, giving one entry per CDR3 protein. The table includes some 120,000 distinct CDR3 sequences, 90% to 95% detected once. Multiple sclerosis controls were treatment-naive patients with stable or active relapsing-remitting disease.

This rearrangement joins TRBV27 to TRBJ2-7, with 9 bases identical to TRBD1. Sequenced sample: CD8+ T cells from PBMCs. This clonotype originated in a human donor with multiple sclerosis. DNA of the CDR3: TGTGCCAGCAGGGTAGGACAGGGGTGGTACGAGCAGTACTTC. Its protein product is CASRVGQGWYEQYF.